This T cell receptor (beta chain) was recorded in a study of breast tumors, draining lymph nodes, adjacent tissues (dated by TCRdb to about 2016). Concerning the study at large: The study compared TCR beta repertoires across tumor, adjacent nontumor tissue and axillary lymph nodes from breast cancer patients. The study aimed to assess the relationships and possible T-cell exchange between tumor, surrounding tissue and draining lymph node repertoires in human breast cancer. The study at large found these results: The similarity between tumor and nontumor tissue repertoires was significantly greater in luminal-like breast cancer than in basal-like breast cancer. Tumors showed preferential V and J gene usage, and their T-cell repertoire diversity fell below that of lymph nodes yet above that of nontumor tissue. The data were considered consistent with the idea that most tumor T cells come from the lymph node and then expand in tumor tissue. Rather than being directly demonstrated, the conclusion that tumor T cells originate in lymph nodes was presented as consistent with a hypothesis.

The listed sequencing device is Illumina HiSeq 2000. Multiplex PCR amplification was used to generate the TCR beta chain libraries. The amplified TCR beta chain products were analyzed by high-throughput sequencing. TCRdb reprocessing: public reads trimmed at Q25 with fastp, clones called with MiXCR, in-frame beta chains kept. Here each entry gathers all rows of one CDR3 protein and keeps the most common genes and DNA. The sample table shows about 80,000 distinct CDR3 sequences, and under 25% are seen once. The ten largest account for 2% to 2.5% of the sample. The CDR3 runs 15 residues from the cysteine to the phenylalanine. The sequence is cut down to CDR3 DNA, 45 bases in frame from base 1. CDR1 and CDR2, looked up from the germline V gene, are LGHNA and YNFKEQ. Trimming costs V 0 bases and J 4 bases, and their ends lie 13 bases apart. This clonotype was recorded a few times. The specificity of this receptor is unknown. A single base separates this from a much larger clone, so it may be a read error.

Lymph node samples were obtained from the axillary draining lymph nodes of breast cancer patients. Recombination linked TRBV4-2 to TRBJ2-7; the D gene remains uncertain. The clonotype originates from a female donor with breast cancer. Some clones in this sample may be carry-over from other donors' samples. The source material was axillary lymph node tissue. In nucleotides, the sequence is TGTGCCAGCAGCCAAGAAACCTCTCGGGTGTACGAGCAGTACTTC. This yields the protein CASSQETSRVYEQYF.